These 6 T cell receptor beta chains were all obtained from the same sample, sequenced in a study of T cells after yellow fever vaccination. A single record per CDR3 protein comes from TCRdb applying MiXCR to the 5' RACE reads. The data contain 250,000 to 350,000 distinct CDR3 sequences, around 4.5% of them singletons. The sequences come from PBMCs, collected 15 days after the yellow fever booster vaccination. These receptors all come from a man aged 18 to 30 who received the YFV17D yellow fever vaccine.

The sample holds many counts of this clonotype. V and J are TRBV2 and TRBJ1-4; D might be TRBD1 (5 bases). The CDR3 is 16 amino acids. From germline, CDR1 is SNHLY and CDR2 FYNNEI. V lost 6 bases and J 7 bases, leaving 21 bases between the germline ends. Here the CDR3 reads CASSRDPRVAGEKLFF. CDR3 bases: TGTGCCAGCAGCCGGGACCCGCGCGTCGCGGGTGAAAAACTGTTTTTT.

This clonotype was counted a few times. For the CDR3, the DNA is TGTGCCAGCAGTCCCGGGACAGGGGTGAACACTGAAGCTTTCTTT. Protein: CASSPGTGVNTEAFF. J is TRBJ1-1 and V is TRBV6-5, with 10 positions matching TRBD1. The CDR3 covers 15 residues. Germline assignment: CDR1 MNHEY and CDR2 SVGAGI. The V and J ends lost 5 bases and 0 bases, in that order; junction bases with no gene match: 3.

This clonotype appeared many times. This sequence joins TRBV5-1 and TRBJ2-1; D might be TRBD2 (6 bases). The CDR3 totals 14 residues. Germline V lookup: CDR1 SGHRS, CDR2 YFSETQ. Trimming took 0 bases from V and 14 from J, leaving 18 bases between them. The CDR3 DNA reads TGCGCCAGCAGCTTGGATCCCGGGTTGGGAGGAGAGTTCTTC. Protein: CASSLDPGLGGEFF.

This clonotype was seen ten or more times. The chain is built from TRBV6-2 or TRBV6-3 and TRBJ2-7; D unclear. Trimming stripped 7 bases from V and 7 bases from J, with 17 bases between. Per the germline V gene, CDR1 is MNHEY and CDR2 is SVGEGT. The CDR3 loop spans 13 amino acids. In DNA form, the CDR3 reads TGTGCCAGCACCAACCCGAGTCGGAAGGAGCAGTACGTC. Protein product: CASTNPSRKEQYV.

There are many counts of this clonotype. The V and J genes are TRBV20-1 and TRBJ2-1; D not certain. The CDR3 extends over 12 amino acids. Deletions cut 1 base from V and 9 bases from J, with 10 bases between. Germline V CDR1 and CDR2: DFQATT, SNEGSKA (reference sequence). Here the CDR3 DNA reads TGCAGTGCTAGAGGTAACCAGCCTGAGCAGTTCTTC. Translated: CSARGNQPEQFF.

The chain couples TRBV4-1 to TRBJ2-3, with 10 bases identical to TRBD1. V was clipped by 3 bases and J by 8 bases; unmatched bases: 8. Germline CDR1 MGHRA, CDR2 YSYEKL. CDR3 length: 15 residues. The CDR3 here is CASSQAGTGVGTQYF. CDR3 sequence (DNA): TGCGCCAGCAGCCAGGCCGGGACAGGGGTGGGTACGCAGTATTTT.